The sequence of this T cell receptor (beta chain) was determined in a study of cytomegalovirus exposure and HLA in healthy donors. Study-wide results and limits: The authors enumerated under 200 TCR beta chains as linked to cytomegalovirus.

Trimming took off 7 bases at V and 1 base at J, with 10 bases between the two ends. The CDR3 consists of 12 residues. Germline CDR1 is SQVTM and CDR2 is ANQGSEA. This clone was recorded a few times. Its antigen is not known. 60 Vbeta and 13 Jbeta primers were used in PCR. Method: immunoSEQ multiplex PCR; TCRdb's copy keeps in-frame clones and lacks some. The sample has about 97,000 clones, 81% seen once. The donors (healthy individuals) were bone marrow donors. V gene TRBV29-1 combines with J gene TRBJ1-1; D is unclear. This receptor was obtained from a man in his forties in good health and CMV-seropositive. Sequenced sample: PBMCs. The CDR3 loop reads CSAAPGNTEAFF. The CDR3 coding sequence is TGCAGCGCCGCCCCAGGGAACACTGAAGCTTTCTTT.